The 20 T cell receptor beta chains below come from one sample, sequenced in a study of blood T cells in healthy people across ages. Primed by a sample-barcoded 5' primer and a J-beta primer mix, a second PCR proceeded for roughly 7 to 11 cycles. MiXCR, applied by TCRdb to the 5' RACE reads, yields one record per CDR3 protein. The sample shows around 1,000,000 distinct CDR3 sequences, approximately 25% of them seen only once. The data were also submitted as part of a second study, on T cells of mothers and their children.

The sequenced material came from blood. These receptors all come from a girl aged 2 to 9 in good health.

This chain links TRBV4-1 with TRBJ1-4; no reliable D call. V lost 1 base, J lost 4 bases, and 7 bases lay in between. CDR3 length equals 14 residues. Germline V CDR1 and CDR2: MGHRA, YSYEKL. CDR3 in amino acids: CASSQGPVNEKLFF. The CDR3 coding sequence is TGCGCCAGCAGCCAAGGGCCCGTTAATGAAAAACTGTTTTTT.

This chain's CDR3 is CATSDLSGDSYNEQFF. CDR3 in DNA: TGTGCCACCAGTGACCTTAGCGGGGATTCCTACAATGAGCAGTTCTTC. This chain connects TRBV24-1 to TRBJ2-5; TRBD2 aligns across 8 bases. The closer fit of TRBJ2-1 to the DNA end suggests the J call may be wrong. The CDR3 extends over 16 amino acids. CDR1 KGHDR and CDR2 SFDVKD come from the germline V gene.

The chain carries TRBV5-5 and TRBJ2-2; perhaps TRBD1 as D (6 bases). V lost 4 bases and J 1 base, leaving 11 bases between the germline ends. CDR3 length: 15 amino acids. From germline, CDR1 is SGHKS and CDR2 YYEKEE (reference sequence). DNA of the CDR3: TGTGCCAGCAGCCTGGGACATCTGAACACCGGGGAGCTGTTTTTT. Its translation: CASSLGHLNTGELFF.

The genes are TRBV11-3 and TRBJ1-4, with unresolved D. This CDR3 is built from 14 residues. CDR1 and CDR2 from the germline V gene are SGHNT and YENEEA. V gave up 7 bases and J gave up 4 bases, with 13 bases separating them. The CDR3 loop reads CASTNVVINEKLFF. For the CDR3, the DNA is TGTGCCAGCACCAATGTAGTGATTAATGAAAAACTGTTTTTT.

About this clonotype itself: One junction end disagrees with the germline gene, perhaps due to a read error. The chain uses TRBV12-3 or TRBV12-4 and TRBJ2-5; possibly TRBD2 for D (7 bases). Gene TRBJ2-1 matches the end of the DNA better, so the J call may be wrong. The CDR3 totals 15 residues. CDR3 sequence: CVSHSRGGGDNEQFF. The DNA of the CDR3 is TGTGTCAGCCACTCGAGGGGGGGCGGAGACAATGAGCAGTTCTTC.

This clonotype was seen a handful of times. The V call is TRBV2, the J call TRBJ1-5; perhaps TRBD1 as D (5 bases). CDR1 SNHLY and CDR2 FYNNEI come from the germline V gene. V gave up 6 bases and J gave up 1 base, with 16 bases separating them. The CDR3 loop spans 16 amino acids. The CDR3, as DNA: TGTGCCAGCAGCCTCACAGGCTTCGAGAGCAATCAGCCCCAGCATTTT. Protein sequence: CASSLTGFESNQPQHF.

The J gene is TRBJ1-2, the V gene TRBV5-6; D is unclear. CDR1 SGHDT and CDR2 YYEEEE come from the germline V gene. Trimming took 5 bases from V and 4 from J, leaving 12 bases between them. The CDR3 sequence is 13 residues long. The CDR3 coding sequence is TGTGCCAGCAGTTCCGGGGTTCCCTATGGCTACACCTTC. This sequence encodes CASSSGVPYGYTF.

J is TRBJ2-5 and V is TRBV2; 10 bases are a match to TRBD2. Gene TRBJ2-1 matches the end of the DNA better, so the J call may be wrong. The CDR3 runs to 16 residues. The germline gives CDR1 SNHLY, CDR2 FYNNEI. CDR3 in amino acids: CASRPYGTSVLNEQFF. In nucleotides, the CDR3 is TGTGCCAGCAGACCCTATGGGACTAGCGTCCTCAATGAGCAGTTCTTC.

The chain employs TRBV5-1 and TRBJ2-1; D possibly corresponds to TRBD2 (6 bases). The tail of the sequence fits TRBJ2-7 better, so the J call may be wrong. This CDR3 is built from 15 residues. Germline V CDR1 and CDR2: SGHRS, YFSETQ. This chain's CDR3 is CASSLVSGELPEQYF. The CDR3 nucleotides read TGCGCCAGCAGCTTGGTTTCGGGAGAGTTGCCCGAGCAGTACTTC.

The chain uses TRBV4-1 and TRBJ2-7, with no clear D. The CDR3 has 12 residues. Trimming left V 4 bases short and J 7 bases short, with 11 bases between. The germline V gene has CDR1 MGHRA and CDR2 YSYEKL. CDR3 region: CASSPPDGEQYF. Here the CDR3 DNA reads TGCGCCAGCAGCCCCCCAGACGGGGAGCAGTACTTC.

With regard to this clonotype: A read error may be the cause here, since a much bigger clone is one base away. The chain uses TRBV5-1 and TRBJ2-7; D perhaps matches TRBD2 (5 bases). The CDR3 extends over 14 amino acids. Trimming removed 3 bases at V and 3 bases at J, with 13 bases between. Germline V gives CDR1 SGHRS, CDR2 YFSETQ. CDR3 bases: TGCGCCAGCAGCTCTCGGGGAAAAGTCTACGAGCAGTACTTC. Amino acids: CASSSRGKVYEQYF.

The rearrangement uses TRBV20-1 and TRBJ2-5; D might be TRBD1 (6 bases). TRBJ2-1 explains the end of the DNA better; the J call may be wrong. The CDR3 consists of 13 residues. Looked up from germline, CDR1 is DFQATT and CDR2 is SNEGSKA (reference sequence). CDR3: CSARPGTRNEQFF. The CDR3 DNA reads TGCAGTGCCCGCCCCGGGACACGAAATGAGCAGTTCTTC.

A single count supports this clonotype. One end of the junction varies from germline; a read error may be responsible. The rearrangement uses TRBV3-1 and TRBJ2-3, with D possibly being TRBD2 (5 bases). The CDR3 runs to 12 residues. Germline values: CDR1 LGHDT, CDR2 YNNKEL (reference sequence). Here the CDR3 DNA reads TGCGCCAGCAGCAAACTAGCAGATACGCAGTATTTT. Its translation is CASSKLADTQYF.

This chain uses TRBV9 with TRBJ1-4; 8 nucleotides line up with TRBD1. In germline, CDR1 is SGDLS, CDR2 YYNGEE. The CDR3 covers 14 residues. V lost 4 bases and J lost 8; bases outside the gene matches: 7. The DNA for the CDR3 is TGTGCCAGCAGCCCTGGACAGGGTCAAGAAAAACTGTTTTTT. Its translation is CASSPGQGQEKLFF. The full variable domain, its missing parts supplied by reference TRBV9 and TRBJ1-4, is DSGVTQTPKHLITATGQRVTLRCSPRSGDLSVYWYQQSLDQGLQFLIQYYNGEERAKGNILERFSAQQFPDLHSELNLSSLELGDSALYFCASSPGQGQEKLFFGSGTQLSVL.

In this sample, this clonotype turned up many times. V and J are TRBV20-1 and TRBJ2-3; possibly TRBD1 or TRBD2 for D (5 bases each). The CDR3 contains 12 residues. V lost 6 bases and J lost 10, with 17 bases in between. Germline V gene data show CDR1 as DFQATT and CDR2 as SNEGSKA (reference sequence). CDR3 sequence reads: CSAKLGDTAQYF. The CDR3 bases are TGCAGTGCAAAGTTGGGGGATACTGCGCAGTATTTT.

The CDR3 protein is CASSLSPSGIGNEQFF. CDR3 in DNA: TGTGCCAGCAGCTTATCTCCGAGCGGGATCGGGAATGAGCAGTTCTTC. The chain couples TRBV7-3 to TRBJ2-5; TRBD2 matches 7 bases. The DNA end favors TRBJ2-1, so the J call may be wrong. The CDR3 loop spans 16 amino acids. Germline V gene lookup returns CDR1 SGHTA and CDR2 FQGTGA.

This clonotype came up a few times. The chain employs TRBV29-1 and TRBJ1-4, with TRBD1 as a possible D gene (6 bases). CDR3 size: 13 residues. Between the trimmed V and J ends, which lost 7 bases and 5 bases, there was a span of 14 bases. Germline CDR1 reads SQVTM; CDR2 reads ANQGSEA. The CDR3: CSAVGHENEKLFF. The CDR3 DNA sequence: TGCAGCGCTGTGGGACACGAAAATGAAAAACTGTTTTTT.

This clonotype was observed a handful of times. The rearrangement uses TRBV28 and TRBJ1-4; 9 bases are a match to TRBD1. Per the germline V gene, CDR1 is MDHEN and CDR2 is SYDVKM. The CDR3 length is 16 residues. J lost 6 bases, V lost 4 bases, and 9 bases had no gene match. The DNA for the CDR3 is TGTGCCAGCAGTTCGCCGAACAGGGGGCGCCATGAAAAACTGTTTTTT. This encodes CASSSPNRGRHEKLFF.

This clonotype was counted between two and nine times. The chain links TRBV7-9 to TRBJ2-1, with D uncertain. The V gene's germline CDR1 is SEHNR and CDR2 FQNEAQ (reference sequence). Trimming pared 5 bases from V and 7 bases from J, leaving 18 bases between. There are 15 residues in the CDR3. The CDR3 protein is CASSATEAAYNEQFF. The CDR3 DNA is TGTGCCAGCAGCGCGACCGAGGCTGCTTATAATGAGCAGTTCTTC.

The CDR3 region has the DNA TGTGCCAGACAGGGGGGAGGCCAAGAGACCCAGTACTTC. Residues: CARQGGGQETQYF. V usage is TRBV7-7 and J usage is TRBJ2-5; 8 bases fit TRBD1. The CDR3 covers 13 residues. V shed 9 bases and J 1 base; nucleotides not matched to a gene: 4. Germline V CDR1 and CDR2: SSHAT, FNYEAQ (reference sequence).